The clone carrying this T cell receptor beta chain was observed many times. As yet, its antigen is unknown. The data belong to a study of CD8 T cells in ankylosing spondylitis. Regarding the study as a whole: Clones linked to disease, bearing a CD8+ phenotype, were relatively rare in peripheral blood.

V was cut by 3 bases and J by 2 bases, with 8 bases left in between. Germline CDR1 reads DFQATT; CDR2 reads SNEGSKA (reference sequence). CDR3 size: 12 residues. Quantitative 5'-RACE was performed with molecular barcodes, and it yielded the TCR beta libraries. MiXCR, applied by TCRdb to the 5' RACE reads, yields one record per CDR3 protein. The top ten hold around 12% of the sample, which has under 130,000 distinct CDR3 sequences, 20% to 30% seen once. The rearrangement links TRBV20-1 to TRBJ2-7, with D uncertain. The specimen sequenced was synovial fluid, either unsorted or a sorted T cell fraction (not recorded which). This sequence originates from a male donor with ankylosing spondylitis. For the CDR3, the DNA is TGCAGTGCTAGGGGTCCTACCTACGAGCAGTACGTC. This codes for CSARGPTYEQYV.